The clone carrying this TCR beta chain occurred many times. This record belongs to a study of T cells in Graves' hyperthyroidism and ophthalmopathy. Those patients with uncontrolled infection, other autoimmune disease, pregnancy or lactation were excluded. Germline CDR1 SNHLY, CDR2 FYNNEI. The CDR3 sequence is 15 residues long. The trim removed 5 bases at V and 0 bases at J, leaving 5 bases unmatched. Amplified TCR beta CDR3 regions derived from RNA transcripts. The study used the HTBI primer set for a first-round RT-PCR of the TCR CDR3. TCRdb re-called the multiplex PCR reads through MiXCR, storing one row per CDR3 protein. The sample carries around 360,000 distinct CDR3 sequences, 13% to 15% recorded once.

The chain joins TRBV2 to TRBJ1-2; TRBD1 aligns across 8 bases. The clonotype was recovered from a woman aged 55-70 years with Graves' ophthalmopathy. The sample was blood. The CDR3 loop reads CASSPMTGANYGYTF. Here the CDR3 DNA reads TGTGCCAGCAGTCCTATGACAGGGGCTAACTATGGCTACACCTTC.